This T cell receptor (beta chain) was recorded in a study of T cell responses to AZD1222 COVID-19 vaccine. This table comes from immunoSEQ multiplex PCR, and its TCRdb copy is limited to in-frame clones, with some not included. The data hold 85,000 to 100,000 clones, with approximately 91% observed a single time. V lost 5 bases and J lost 0; bases outside the gene matches: 19. CDR3 length: 19 residues. Germline V gives CDR1 PRHDT, CDR2 FYEKMQ (reference sequence). This receptor was taken from an adult in good health. V usage is TRBV13 and J usage is TRBJ2-7, with 7 bases fitting TRBD1. The input for sequencing was peripheral blood, taken on day 0 of AZD1222 vaccination. CDR3 region: CASSTRTGANRYSSYEQYF. CDR3 in DNA: TGTGCCAGCAGCACCCGGACAGGAGCCAATCGATATAGCTCCTACGAGCAGTACTTC.